The clone carrying this T cell receptor (beta chain) has ten or more counts. The data stem from a study of spatial heterogeneity in lung cancer. TCRdb re-analysed the 5' RACE reads in MiXCR, keeping a single row per CDR3 protein. The sample holds about 36,000 distinct CDR3 sequences, approximately 8% seen once. From germline, CDR1 is LGHNT and CDR2 FRNRAP. The CDR3 totals 15 residues. V lost 2 bases and J 8 bases, leaving 18 bases between the germline ends. Regarding time point: blood at routine non-recurrence follow-up after resection. The sequence was collected from a male donor with early-stage non-small cell lung cancer. The J gene is TRBJ1-2, the V gene TRBV12-5; TRBD1 is a possible D gene (6 bases). Sequenced material: PBMCs, taken at follow-up. In DNA form, the CDR3 reads TGTGCTAGTGGTTTGTCAAACTACAGGGTAGGCGGCTACACCTTC. This encodes CASGLSNYRVGGYTF. The complete variable domain, with remaining parts taken from reference TRBV12-5 and TRBJ1-2, reads DARVTQTPRHKVTEMGQEVTMRCQPILGHNTVFWYRQTMMQGLELLAYFRNRAPLDDSGMPKDRFSAEMPDATLATLKIQPSEPRDSAVYFCASGLSNYRVGGYTFGSGTRLTVV.